A few counts support the clone carrying this T cell receptor (beta chain). The sample originates from a study of T cells in Graves' hyperthyroidism and ophthalmopathy. Looking at the study overall: Blood from the periphery was taken at initial diagnosis, before any treatment.

Researchers amplified the TCR beta CDR3 regions from RNA transcripts. First-round RT-PCR with HTBI primers amplified the TCR CDR3 region. TCRdb fed the multiplex PCR reads into MiXCR, producing one record per CDR3 protein. Of 250,000 or so distinct CDR3 sequences in the sample, over 12% were seen once. Specimen: blood. The TCR was taken from a woman between 50 and 59 years old with Graves' hyperthyroidism that later progressed to Graves' ophthalmopathy.

The CDR3 DNA follows: TGTGCCAGCAGCCAAGATCACCACAGGAATACTGAAGCTTTCTTT. Its protein is CASSQDHHRNTEAFF. V usage is TRBV4-2 and J usage is TRBJ1-1; possibly TRBD1 for D (5 bases). V was trimmed by 0 bases and J by 5 bases, leaving 13 bases between them. CDR1 is LGHNA and CDR2 is YNFKEQ in the germline V gene. The CDR3 extends over 15 amino acids.